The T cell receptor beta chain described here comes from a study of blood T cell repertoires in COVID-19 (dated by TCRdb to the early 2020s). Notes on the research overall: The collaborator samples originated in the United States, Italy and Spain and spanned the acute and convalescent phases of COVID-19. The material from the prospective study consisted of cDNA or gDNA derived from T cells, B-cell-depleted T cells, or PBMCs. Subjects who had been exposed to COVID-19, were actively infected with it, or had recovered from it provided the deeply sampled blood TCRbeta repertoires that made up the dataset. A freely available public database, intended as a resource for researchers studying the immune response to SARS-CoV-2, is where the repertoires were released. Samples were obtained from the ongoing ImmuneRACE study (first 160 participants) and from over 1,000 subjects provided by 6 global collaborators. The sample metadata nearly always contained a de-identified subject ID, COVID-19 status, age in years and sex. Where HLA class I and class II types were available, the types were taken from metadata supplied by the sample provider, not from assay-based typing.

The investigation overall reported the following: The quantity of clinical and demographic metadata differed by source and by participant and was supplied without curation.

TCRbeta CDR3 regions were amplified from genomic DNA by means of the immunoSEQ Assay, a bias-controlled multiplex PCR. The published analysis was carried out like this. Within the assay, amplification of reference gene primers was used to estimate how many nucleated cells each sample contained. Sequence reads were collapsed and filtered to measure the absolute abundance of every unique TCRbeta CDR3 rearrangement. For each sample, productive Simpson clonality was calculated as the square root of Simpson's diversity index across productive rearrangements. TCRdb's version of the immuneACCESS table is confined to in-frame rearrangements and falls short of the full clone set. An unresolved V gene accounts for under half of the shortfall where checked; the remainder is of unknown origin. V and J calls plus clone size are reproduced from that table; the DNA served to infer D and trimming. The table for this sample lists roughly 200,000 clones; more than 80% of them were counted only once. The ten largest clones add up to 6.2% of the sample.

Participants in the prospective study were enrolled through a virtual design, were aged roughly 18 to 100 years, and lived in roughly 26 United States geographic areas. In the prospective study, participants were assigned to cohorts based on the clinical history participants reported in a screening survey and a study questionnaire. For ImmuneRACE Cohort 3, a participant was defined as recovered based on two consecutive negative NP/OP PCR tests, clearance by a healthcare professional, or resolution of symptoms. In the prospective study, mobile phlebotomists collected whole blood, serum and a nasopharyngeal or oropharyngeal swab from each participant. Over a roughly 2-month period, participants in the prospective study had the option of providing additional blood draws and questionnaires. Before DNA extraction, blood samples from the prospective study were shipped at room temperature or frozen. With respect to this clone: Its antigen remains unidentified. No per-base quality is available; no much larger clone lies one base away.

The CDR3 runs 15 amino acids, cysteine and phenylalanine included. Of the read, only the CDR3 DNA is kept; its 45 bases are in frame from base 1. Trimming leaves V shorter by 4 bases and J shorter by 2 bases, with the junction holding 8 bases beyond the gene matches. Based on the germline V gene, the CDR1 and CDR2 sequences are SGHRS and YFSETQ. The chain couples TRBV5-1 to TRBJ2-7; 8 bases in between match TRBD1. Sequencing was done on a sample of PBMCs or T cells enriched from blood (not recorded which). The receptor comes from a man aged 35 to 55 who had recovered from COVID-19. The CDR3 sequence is CASSPGQGLPYEQYF. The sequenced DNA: TGCGCCAGCAGCCCAGGACAGGGCCTCCCCTACGAGCAGTACTTC.